This TCR beta chain comes out of a study of spatial heterogeneity in lung cancer. TCRdb used MiXCR to reprocess the 5' RACE reads, holding one entry per CDR3 protein. This table has roughly 3,100 distinct CDR3 sequences, 9.2% appearing once. This clonotype showed up many times. Its target is not known. As for time point: sample taken at primary tumor resection. Study-level results: It was found that expanded intratumoral alpha and beta TCR counts tracked tumor mutation counts.

The germline V gene has CDR1 SGHVS and CDR2 FQNEAQ. The CDR3 has 12 amino acids. Trimming removed 2 bases at V and 12 bases at J, with 11 bases between. This specimen consisted of lung tumor tissue, obtained at surgery. V is TRBV7-8 and J is TRBJ2-1; tentative D call: TRBD1 (6 bases). This receptor was obtained from a male donor with early-stage non-small cell lung cancer. CDR3 bases: TGTGCCAGCAGCTTAAAAGGGGGACGGCAGTTCTTC. It codes for CASSLKGGRQFF. Looking up the rest from reference TRBV7-8 and TRBJ2-1 gives the full variable domain: GAGVSQSPRYKVAKRGQDVALRCDPISGHVSLFWYQQALGQGPEFLTYFQNEAQLDKSGLPSDRFFAERPEGSVSTLKIQRTQQEDSAVYLCASSLKGGRQFFGPGTRLTVL.